The 23 T cell receptor beta chains presented below share a single source sample, sequenced in a study of T cell responses to AZD1222 COVID-19 vaccine. Only in-frame clones appear in the TCRdb table, and some are missing; sequencing was by immunoSEQ multiplex PCR. The table includes roughly 72,000 clones, about 91% detected once. The specimen was peripheral blood, collected 28 days after the second dose of the MenACWY control vaccine. These receptors all come from an adult who received the MenACWY meningococcal vaccine as a control.

The table lists this clone with a count of one. The V call is TRBV19, the J call TRBJ2-7; TRBD1 matches at 7 bases. Germline lookup yields CDR1 LNHDA and CDR2 SQIVND (reference sequence). The CDR3 length is 16 residues. The junction had 10 bases not matched to a gene; V was cut back by 3 bases and J by 2 bases. CDR3 sequence: CASSMGWDSGTYEQYF. The CDR3 DNA reads TGTGCCAGTAGTATGGGTTGGGACAGCGGTACCTACGAGCAGTACTTC.

The chain employs TRBV7-9 and TRBJ1-2; maybe TRBD1 (5 bases). The CDR3 totals 13 residues. The V and J ends lost 7 bases and 6 bases respectively, with 15 bases between them. Per germline, CDR1 SEHNR and CDR2 FQNEAQ (reference sequence). CDR3 region: CASTPWGYDGYTF. As DNA, the CDR3 is TGTGCCAGCACCCCATGGGGGTATGATGGCTACACCTTC.

The V call is TRBV7-9, the J call TRBJ1-1; weak D call: TRBD1 (6 bases). This CDR3 is built from 14 residues. The germline gives CDR1 SEHNR, CDR2 FQNEAQ (reference sequence). V was cut by 5 bases and J by 0 bases, with 10 bases left in between. The CDR3 protein is CASSPDRLNTEAFF. The CDR3 DNA reads TGTGCCAGCAGCCCCGACAGGTTGAACACTGAAGCTTTCTTT.

In this sample, this clone turned up once. The rearrangement joins TRBV3-1 (or the pseudogene TRBV3-2) to TRBJ2-3; D not resolved. Germline CDR1 LGHDT, CDR2 YNNKEL (reference sequence). Trimming removed 4 bases at V and 2 bases at J, with 10 bases between. The CDR3 runs 14 residues. CDR3 in DNA: TGTGCCAGCAGCCGCTACGATTCCACAGATACGCAGTATTTT. It codes for CASSRYDSTDTQYF.

This clone has more than one count but fewer than ten. The chain links TRBV19 to TRBJ1-1, with 7 bases identical to TRBD1. The CDR3 loop spans 14 amino acids. Trimming took 2 bases from V and 1 from J; bases not matched to a gene: 1. CDR1 is LNHDA, CDR2 SQIVND, per germline (reference sequence). CDR3 nucleotide sequence: TGTGCCAGTAGTATACAGGGGGGGAACACTGAAGCTTTCTTT. It specifies CASSIQGGNTEAFF. The whole variable domain, remainder taken from reference TRBV19 and TRBJ1-1, is DGGITQSPKYLFRKEGQNVTLSCEQNLNHDAMYWYRQDPGQGLRLIYYSQIVNDFQKGDIAEGYSVSREKKESFPLTVTSAQKNPTAFYLCASSIQGGNTEAFFGQGTRLTVV.

The genes are TRBV27 and TRBJ1-1, with D hard to call. CDR1 and CDR2 (germline): MNHEY, SMNVEV (reference sequence). The CDR3 is 12 residues long. V was pared by 6 bases and J by 1 base, with 6 bases between. Written as DNA, the CDR3 is TGTGCCAGCAGGGATGGGAACACTGAAGCTTTCTTT. Amino acid sequence: CASRDGNTEAFF.

The chain is built from TRBV18 and TRBJ1-5; TRBD1 aligns across 7 bases. The CDR3 spans 15 residues. Trimming cost V 4 bases and J 7 bases; bases outside gene matches: 10. The germline gives CDR1 KGHSH, CDR2 LQKENI. CDR3 region: CASSLTSGGEQPQHF. The CDR3 DNA follows: TGTGCCAGCTCACTCACCTCAGGGGGGGAGCAGCCCCAGCATTTT.

This clone occurred a few times. This rearrangement joins TRBV28 to TRBJ1-2; TRBD1 aligns across 7 bases. CDR3 size: 16 residues. Trimming took 5 bases from V and 1 from J; bases not matched to a gene: 10. From germline, CDR1 is MDHEN and CDR2 SYDVKM. CDR3 loop: CASSIHTGEINYGYTF. The CDR3, as DNA: TGTGCCAGCAGTATCCATACAGGGGAGATTAACTATGGCTACACCTTC.

Of note for this clone: Other nucleotide sequences in the sample specify the same CDR3. V usage is TRBV5-1 and J usage is TRBJ1-1; the D is unclear. Germline V gives CDR1 SGHRS, CDR2 YFSETQ. Deletions cut 0 bases from V and 1 base from J, with 4 bases between. The CDR3 sequence is 13 residues long. This chain's CDR3 is CASSLESNTEAFF. In DNA form, the CDR3 reads TGCGCCAGCAGCTTGGAATCGAACACTGAAGCTTTCTTT.

The CDR3 loop reads CASRTSGLGDTQYF. CDR3 in DNA: TGTGCCAGCCGGACTAGCGGTCTCGGGGATACGCAGTATTTT. The rearrangement links TRBV6-5 to TRBJ2-3, with 10 positions matching TRBD2. In germline, CDR1 is MNHEY, CDR2 SVGAGI. The CDR3 consists of 14 residues. The V gene end was trimmed by 8 bases and the J gene end by 6 bases; junction bases not matched to a gene: 8.

The V gene is TRBV23-1, the J gene TRBJ2-7, with D tentatively TRBD1 (6 bases). TRBV23-1 is known as an ORF, though its function is uncertain. This CDR3 has 16 residues. With 5 bases removed from V and 5 bases from J, the gap between germline ends came to 22 bases. This CDR3 is CASSFPCLRGEDEQYF. CDR3 sequence (DNA): TGCGCCAGCAGTTTCCCATGCCTCAGGGGTGAGGACGAGCAGTACTTC.

DNA of the CDR3: TGTGCCAGTAGTATCGGCGGGGGGGCCTCGAACACCGGGGAGCTGTTTTTT. Protein product: CASSIGGGASNTGELFF. V gene TRBV19 combines with J gene TRBJ2-2; 9 bases map to TRBD2. The CDR3 is 17 residues long. Germline V lookup: CDR1 LNHDA, CDR2 SQIVND (reference sequence). V shed 3 bases and J 0 bases; nucleotides not matched to a gene: 5.

The chain links TRBV14 to TRBJ1-4; TRBD1 agrees at 8 bases. Germline V lookup: CDR1 SGHDN, CDR2 FVKESK. With V trimmed by 4 bases and J by 8 bases, 6 bases remained unmatched. The CDR3 contains 14 residues. DNA of the CDR3: TGTGCCAGCAGCCGGGACAGGATTTCGGAAAAACTGTTTTTT. Translating gives CASSRDRISEKLFF.

This clone was found a few times. The genes are TRBV6-5 and TRBJ2-3, with D uncertain. V lost 6 bases and J 0 bases, leaving 10 bases between the germline ends. The CDR3 has 14 amino acids. From germline, CDR1 is MNHEY and CDR2 SVGAGI. In DNA form, the CDR3 reads TGTGCCAGCAGGCTATTTACTAGCACAGATACGCAGTATTTT. The encoded protein is CASRLFTSTDTQYF.

This clone was counted a few times. The V and J genes are TRBV6-5 and TRBJ2-3, with 12 bases aligning to TRBD2. The CDR3 consists of 14 residues. The germline V gene has CDR1 MNHEY and CDR2 SVGAGI. The V segment lost 5 bases and the J segment 6 bases; nucleotides outside the gene matches: 3. The CDR3 nucleotides are TGTGCCAGCAGTCTAGCGGGGGGGCTGGATACGCAGTATTTT. This sequence encodes CASSLAGGLDTQYF.

CDR3 bases: TGTGCCAGCAGTGACTCTAGCGGGTCGTCCAATGAGCAGTTCTTC. Amino acids: CASSDSSGSSNEQFF. The rearrangement joins TRBV6-4 to TRBJ2-1; 7 nucleotides match TRBD2. Germline V gene data show CDR1 as MRHNA and CDR2 as SNTAGT. V shed 0 bases and J 6 bases; nucleotides not matched to a gene: 5. The CDR3 spans 15 residues.

The chain carries TRBV6-6 and TRBJ2-2, with D uncertain. V gave up 6 bases and J gave up 7 bases, with 9 bases separating them. Germline CDR1 reads MNHNY; CDR2 reads SVGAGI (reference sequence). This CDR3 spans 12 amino acids. The CDR3 DNA sequence: TGTGCCAGCAGAACGACAAGCGGGGAGCTGTTTTTT. Its translation is CASRTTSGELFF.

The chain is built from TRBV3-1 (or the pseudogene TRBV3-2) and TRBJ2-5; the match to TRBD1 covers 9 bases. After removal of 3 bases from V and 4 bases from J, the junction contained 12 bases not matched to a gene. CDR3 length equals 17 residues. CDR1 LGHDT and CDR2 YNNKEL come from the germline V gene (reference sequence). CDR3 in amino acids: CASSHRPGQGRGETQYF. CDR3 bases: TGTGCCAGCAGCCATCGCCCGGGACAGGGAAGGGGAGAGACCCAGTACTTC.

This chain uses TRBV2 with TRBJ2-3; D might be TRBD2 (6 bases). V shed 0 bases and J shed 0 bases, with 10 bases lying between them. CDR3 length: 16 amino acids. The germline V gene has CDR1 SNHLY and CDR2 FYNNEI. CDR3 residues: CASSEARGPSTDTQYF. The CDR3 DNA reads TGTGCCAGCAGTGAAGCGCGGGGCCCAAGCACAGATACGCAGTATTTT.

The chain joins TRBV4-3 to TRBJ2-3; 9 bases match TRBD1. Germline V lookup: CDR1 LGHNA, CDR2 YSLEER. J gave up 3 bases and V 4 bases, and 11 bases lay outside the gene matches. The CDR3 is 17 residues long. The chain's CDR3 is CASSRLNPGQGTDTQYF. CDR3 bases: TGCGCCAGCAGCCGCCTCAATCCGGGACAGGGAACAGATACGCAGTATTTT.

V and J are TRBV4-1 and TRBJ2-3; 13 positions agree with TRBD2. The CDR3 runs to 19 residues. Germline assignment: CDR1 MGHRA and CDR2 YSYEKL. V was clipped by 0 bases and J by 6 bases; unmatched bases: 12. Here the CDR3 reads CASSQDLFTSGGALDTQYF. CDR3 DNA: TGCGCCAGCAGCCAAGATCTTTTCACTAGCGGGGGGGCCTTGGATACGCAGTATTTT.

The chain couples TRBV27 to TRBJ1-4, with TRBD1 matching over 7 bases. Trimming at V came to 6 bases and at J to 6 bases, leaving 10 bases not matched to a gene. Per germline, CDR1 MNHEY and CDR2 SMNVEV (reference sequence). The CDR3 loop spans 15 amino acids. The CDR3 DNA sequence: TGTGCCAGCAGCCCTTTACAGGGGATAGATGAAAAACTGTTTTTT. This encodes CASSPLQGIDEKLFF.

The rearrangement uses TRBV5-1 and TRBJ2-5; possible D gene TRBD2, 6 bases. V was shortened by 1 base and J by 1 base, with 8 bases between the two germline ends. Germline lookup yields CDR1 SGHRS and CDR2 YFSETQ. This CDR3 is 14 amino acids long. CDR3 protein: CASSLWGVQETQYF. The CDR3, as DNA: TGCGCCAGCAGCTTGTGGGGGGTCCAAGAGACCCAGTACTTC.